This T cell receptor beta chain stems from a study of blood T cell repertoires in COVID-19. Across the study: The analysed material was cDNA or gDNA that came from T cells, B-cell-depleted T cells, or PBMCs.

Per the authors' pipeline: Cell counts per sample came from amplifying reference gene primers. Repertoires were generated with immunoSEQ multiplex PCR, while TCRdb's copy carries only in-frame clones and drops some. The DNA gave D and trimming, while V, J and clone size come from that table. The sample comprises some 350,000 clones, around 89% of which are singletons, and approximately 1% rests with the top ten. Germline CDR1 MNHEY, CDR2 SMNVEV (reference sequence). This CDR3 region has 15 residues. With V trimmed by 5 bases and J by 3 bases, 9 bases remained unmatched. Across 20 to 25 US areas, participants ranged in age from roughly 18 to 95 years. Recovery meant two consecutive negative NP/OP PCR tests, professional clearance, or resolved symptoms.

The chain couples TRBV27 to TRBJ2-7; 8 nucleotides agree with TRBD2. This sequence originates from a young man who had recovered from COVID-19. The sample was PBMCs or T cells enriched from blood (not recorded which). The CDR3 bases are TGTGCCAGCAGTCAGGTGGCGGGAGGTGTCTACGAGCAGTACTTC. This encodes CASSQVAGGVYEQYF.